This TCR beta chain was found in a study of shared clonotypes between healthy human individuals. The germline V gene encodes CDR1 GTSNPN and CDR2 SVGIG (reference sequence). CDR3 size: 15 residues. V gave up 4 bases and J gave up 7 bases; unmatched junction bases: 12. Method: immunoSEQ multiplex PCR; TCRdb's copy keeps in-frame clones and lacks some. The sample has about 2.1 million clones, 85% to 95% seen once. CD8 cells regarded as naive lacked CD45RO, were positively chosen for CCR7, and omitted terminally differentiated effector memory CD45RA+ cells. This chain links TRBV30 with TRBJ1-2, with 10 bases that match TRBD1. The clonotype originates from a man between 18 and 29 years old in good health. Some clones in this sample may be carry-over from other donors' samples. The sequencing sample was made of naive CD8+ T cells from PBMCs. CDR3: CAWIGTGASWGGYTF. Written as DNA, the CDR3 is TGTGCCTGGATCGGGACAGGGGCCTCTTGGGGTGGCTACACCTTC.